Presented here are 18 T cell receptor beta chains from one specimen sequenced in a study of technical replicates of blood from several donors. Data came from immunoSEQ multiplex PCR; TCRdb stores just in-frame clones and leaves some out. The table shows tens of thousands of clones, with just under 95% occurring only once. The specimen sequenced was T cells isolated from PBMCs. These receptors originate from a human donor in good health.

This CDR3 reads CASSPSGTSYNEQFF. In DNA, the CDR3 is TGTGCCAGCAGCCCTAGCGGGACATCCTACAATGAGCAGTTCTTC. The chain recombines TRBV7-3 with TRBJ2-1, with 9 bases fitting TRBD2. Germline CDR1 SGHTA, CDR2 FQGTGA. J was trimmed by 1 base and V by 5 bases; bases with no gene match: 3. The CDR3 consists of 15 residues. Full variable domain (outside the CDR3, taken from reference TRBV7-3 and TRBJ2-1): GAGVSQTPSNKVTEKGKYVELRCDPISGHTALYWYRQSLGQGPEFLIYFQGTGAADDSGLPNDRFFAVRPEGSVSTLKIQRTERGDSAVYLCASSPSGTSYNEQFFGPGTRLTVL.

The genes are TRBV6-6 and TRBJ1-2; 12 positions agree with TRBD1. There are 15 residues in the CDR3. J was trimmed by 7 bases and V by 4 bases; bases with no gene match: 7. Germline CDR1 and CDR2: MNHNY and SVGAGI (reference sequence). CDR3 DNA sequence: TGTGCCAGCAGTTCCAGGGACAGGGGGCTTTTTGGCTACACCTTC. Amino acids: CASSSRDRGLFGYTF.

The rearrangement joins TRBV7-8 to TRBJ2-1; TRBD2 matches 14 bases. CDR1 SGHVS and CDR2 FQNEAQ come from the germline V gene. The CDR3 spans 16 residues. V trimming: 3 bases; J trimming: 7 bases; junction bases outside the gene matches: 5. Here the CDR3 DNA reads TGTGCCAGCAGCTTTGAGGGACTAGCGGGAGAAAATGAGCAGTTCTTC. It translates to CASSFEGLAGENEQFF.

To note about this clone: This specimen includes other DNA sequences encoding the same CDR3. CDR3 residues: CASSLAGGGYEQYF. The CDR3 DNA reads TGTGCCAGCAGTTTGGCGGGGGGTGGGTACGAGCAGTACTTC. The chain combines TRBV27 with TRBJ2-7, with 8 bases identical to TRBD2. Looked up from germline, CDR1 is MNHEY and CDR2 is SMNVEV (reference sequence). The CDR3 covers 14 residues. The J segment lost 4 bases and the V segment lost 3 bases, leaving 5 bases of the junction unmatched.

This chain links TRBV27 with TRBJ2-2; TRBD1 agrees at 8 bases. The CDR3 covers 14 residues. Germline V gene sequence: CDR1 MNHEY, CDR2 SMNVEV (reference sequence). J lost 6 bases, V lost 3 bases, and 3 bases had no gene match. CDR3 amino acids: CASSFLQGAGELFF. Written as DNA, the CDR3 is TGTGCCAGCAGTTTCTTACAGGGGGCCGGGGAGCTGTTTTTT.

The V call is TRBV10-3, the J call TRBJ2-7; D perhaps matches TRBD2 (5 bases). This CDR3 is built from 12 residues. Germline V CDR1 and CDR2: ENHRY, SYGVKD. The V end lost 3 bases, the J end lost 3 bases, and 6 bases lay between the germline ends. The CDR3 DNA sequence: TGTGCCATCAGTGATGAGGGCTACGAGCAGTACTTC. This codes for CAISDEGYEQYF.

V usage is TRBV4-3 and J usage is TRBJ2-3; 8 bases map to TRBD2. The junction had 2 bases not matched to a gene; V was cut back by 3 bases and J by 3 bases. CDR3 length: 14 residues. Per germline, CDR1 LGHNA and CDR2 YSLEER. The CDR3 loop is CASSQGLGTDTQYF. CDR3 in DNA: TGCGCCAGCAGCCAGGGACTAGGAACAGATACGCAGTATTTT.

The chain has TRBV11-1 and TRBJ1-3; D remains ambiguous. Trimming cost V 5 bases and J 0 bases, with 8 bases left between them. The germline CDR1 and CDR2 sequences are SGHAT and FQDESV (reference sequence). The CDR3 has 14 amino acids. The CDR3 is CASSRTYSGNTIYF. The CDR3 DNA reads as TGTGCCAGCAGCCGAACTTACTCTGGAAACACCATATATTTT.

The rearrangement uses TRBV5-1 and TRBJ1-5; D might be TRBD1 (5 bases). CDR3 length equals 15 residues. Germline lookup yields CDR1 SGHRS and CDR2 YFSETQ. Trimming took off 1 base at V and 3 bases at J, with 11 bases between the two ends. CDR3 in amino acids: CASSLSGTVNQPQHF. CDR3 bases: TGCGCCAGCAGCTTGAGCGGGACGGTCAATCAGCCCCAGCATTTT. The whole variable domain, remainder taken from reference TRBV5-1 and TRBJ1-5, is KAGVTQTPRYLIKTRGQQVTLSCSPISGHRSVSWYQQTPGQGLQFLFEYFSETQRNKGNFPGRFSGRQFSNSRSEMNVSTLELGDSALYLCASSLSGTVNQPQHFGDGTRLSIL.

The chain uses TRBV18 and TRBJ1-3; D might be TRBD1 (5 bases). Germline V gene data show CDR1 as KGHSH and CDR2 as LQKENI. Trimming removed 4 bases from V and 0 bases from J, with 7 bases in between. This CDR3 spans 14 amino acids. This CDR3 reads CASSRQFSGNTIYF. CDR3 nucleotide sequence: TGTGCCAGCTCACGACAGTTCTCTGGAAACACCATATATTTT.

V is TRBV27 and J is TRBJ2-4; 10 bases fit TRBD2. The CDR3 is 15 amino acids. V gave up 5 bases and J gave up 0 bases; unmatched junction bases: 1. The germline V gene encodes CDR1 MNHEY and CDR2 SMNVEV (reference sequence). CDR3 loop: CASSLAGVAKNIQYF. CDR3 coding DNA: TGTGCCAGCAGTCTAGCGGGGGTAGCCAAAAACATTCAGTACTTC.

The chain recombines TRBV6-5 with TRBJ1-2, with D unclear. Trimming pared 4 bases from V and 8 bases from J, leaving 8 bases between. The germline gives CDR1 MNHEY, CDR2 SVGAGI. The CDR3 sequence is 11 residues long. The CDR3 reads CASSSRGGYTF. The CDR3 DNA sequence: TGTGCCAGCAGTTCCCGGGGAGGCTACACCTTC.

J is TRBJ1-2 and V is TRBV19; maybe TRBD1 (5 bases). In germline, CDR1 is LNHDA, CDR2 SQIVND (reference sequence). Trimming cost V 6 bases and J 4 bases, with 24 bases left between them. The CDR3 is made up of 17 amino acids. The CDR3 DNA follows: TGTGCCAGTAGGGTCAACACACCGACAGAATATATCTATGGCTACACCTTC. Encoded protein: CASRVNTPTEYIYGYTF.

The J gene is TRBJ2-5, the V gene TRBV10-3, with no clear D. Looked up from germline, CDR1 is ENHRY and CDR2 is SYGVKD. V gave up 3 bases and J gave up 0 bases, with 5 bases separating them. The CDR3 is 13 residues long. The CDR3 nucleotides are TGTGCCATCAGTGATAGTAACCAAGAGACCCAGTACTTC. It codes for CAISDSNQETQYF.

The CDR3 reads CASLQGGSNEQYF. The CDR3 DNA reads as TGTGCCAGCCTTCAGGGTGGAAGTAACGAGCAGTACTTC. The genes are TRBV28 and TRBJ2-7, with D possibly matching TRBD1 (5 bases). Trimming stripped 8 bases from V and 5 bases from J, with 16 bases between. This CDR3 is built from 13 residues. CDR1 and CDR2 from the germline V gene are MDHEN and SYDVKM.

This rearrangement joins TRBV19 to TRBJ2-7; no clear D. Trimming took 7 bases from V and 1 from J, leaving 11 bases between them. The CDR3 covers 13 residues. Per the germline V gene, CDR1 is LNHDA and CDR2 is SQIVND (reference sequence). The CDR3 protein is CASTRQNSYEQYF. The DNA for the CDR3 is TGTGCCAGTACGAGGCAGAATTCCTACGAGCAGTACTTC.

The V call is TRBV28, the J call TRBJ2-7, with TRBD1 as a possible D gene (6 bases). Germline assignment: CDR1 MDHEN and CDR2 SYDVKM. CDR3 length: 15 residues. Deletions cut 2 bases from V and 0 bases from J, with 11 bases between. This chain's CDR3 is CASSLLGTYSYEQYF. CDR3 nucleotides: TGTGCCAGCAGTTTACTCGGGACATACTCCTACGAGCAGTACTTC.

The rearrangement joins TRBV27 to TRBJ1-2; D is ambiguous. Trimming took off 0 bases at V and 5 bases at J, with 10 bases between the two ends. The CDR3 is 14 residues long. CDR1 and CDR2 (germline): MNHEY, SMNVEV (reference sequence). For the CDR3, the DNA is TGTGCCAGCAGTTTATCGATAGAGTCTTATGGCTACACCTTC. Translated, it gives CASSLSIESYGYTF.